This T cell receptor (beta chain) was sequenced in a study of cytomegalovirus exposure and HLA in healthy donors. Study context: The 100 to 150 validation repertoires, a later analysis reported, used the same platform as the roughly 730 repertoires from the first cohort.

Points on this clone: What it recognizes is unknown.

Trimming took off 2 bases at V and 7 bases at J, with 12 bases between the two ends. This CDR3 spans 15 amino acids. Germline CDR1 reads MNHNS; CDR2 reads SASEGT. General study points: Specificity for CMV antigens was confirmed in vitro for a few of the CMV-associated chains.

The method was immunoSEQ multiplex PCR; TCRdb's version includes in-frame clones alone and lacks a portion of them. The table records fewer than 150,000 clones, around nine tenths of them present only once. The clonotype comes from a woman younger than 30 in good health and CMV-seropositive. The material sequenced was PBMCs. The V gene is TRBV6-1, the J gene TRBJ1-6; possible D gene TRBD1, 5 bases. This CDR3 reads CASSELAGINSPLHF. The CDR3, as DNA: TGTGCCAGCAGTGAACTGGCAGGGATCAATTCACCCCTCCACTTT.